This T cell receptor (beta chain) was obtained from a study of T-cell reconstitution after alpha-beta-depleted transplantation in children. The germline CDR1 and CDR2 sequences are MNHEY and SVGAGI. This CDR3 has 17 amino acids. Trimming at V came to 4 bases and at J to 0 bases, leaving 5 bases not matched to a gene. During its preparation, the TCRbeta library received unique molecular identifiers. Via MiXCR, TCRdb re-called the PCR reads, giving one row per CDR3 protein. The sample holds about 340,000 distinct CDR3 sequences, roughly 16% seen once. The chain uses TRBV6-5 and TRBJ2-6; 8 bases fit TRBD1. The sample was PBMCs, mostly from graft donor cells, taken 360 days after TCRalphabeta/CD19-depleted stem cell transplant. The TCR was taken from a male patient under 10 years old who had a stem cell transplant for acute lymphoblastic leukemia, so the T cells may come from the graft donor. Written as DNA, the CDR3 is TGTGCCAGCAGTTCTGGACAGGGCAACTCTGGGGCCAACGTCCTGACTTTC. Translation: CASSSGQGNSGANVLTF.